This T cell receptor (beta chain) emerged from a study of CD8+ T cells in alopecia areata. CDR3 length: 15 amino acids. Germline V gene sequence: CDR1 SGHRS, CDR2 YFSETQ. V lost 4 bases to trimming and J lost 1 base, with 14 bases between them. Reverse transcribed after extraction, RNA yielded cDNA as the sequencing template. The repertoire was sequenced with immunoSEQ multiplex PCR; TCRdb's copy has only in-frame clones and lacks some. Of 100,000 to 150,000 clones in the sample, about 46% were seen once. The receptor was isolated from a human donor with alopecia areata. The chain carries TRBV5-1 and TRBJ1-1; perhaps TRBD1 as D (5 bases). Source: CD8+ T cells sorted from blood, taken at week 0. The CDR3 is CASSAAGGRNTEAFF. The CDR3 coding sequence is TGCGCCAGCAGCGCCGCTGGGGGTCGGAACACTGAAGCTTTCTTT.